This TCR beta chain derives from a study of shared clonotypes between healthy human individuals. Points from the study as a whole: With a handful of donors compared, 4.5% to 6.5% of naive CD4 clonotypes were shared.

TCRdb's copy holds only in-frame clones and misses some; the assay was immunoSEQ multiplex PCR. The profile shows 2 million or so clones, 90% to 95% of them singletons. Germline values: CDR1 MDHEN, CDR2 SYDVKM. V trimming: 2 bases; J trimming: 10 bases; junction bases outside the gene matches: 7. This CDR3 is 13 amino acids long. About this clone: The antigen is undetermined.

The rearrangement joins TRBV28 to TRBJ1-1; TRBD1 matches 7 bases. Sequencing used naive CD4+ T cells sorted from blood. Subset in this sample: CD45RA+ positively selected. The TCR sequence derives from a man younger than 35 in good health. In DNA form, the CDR3 reads TGTGCCAGCAGTTTAACAGGGGCTAGAGGAGCTTTCTTT. Translation gives CASSLTGARGAFF.